Shown below are 22 T cell receptor beta chains from a single sample sequenced in a study of long-term antiretroviral therapy in people with HIV. The authors ran the immunoSEQ assay, v3.0, at survey level. Measured with immunoSEQ multiplex PCR; TCRdb has only the in-frame clones, and not every one. The sample carries 35,000 to 40,000 clones, roughly 80% recorded once. Sequencing used unsorted PBMCs, obtained 0.3 years after starting antiretroviral therapy. The receptors come from a man younger than 35 with HIV.

The V call is TRBV5-1, the J call TRBJ1-6, with 7 bases identical to TRBD1. Germline V gene data show CDR1 as SGHRS and CDR2 as YFSETQ. After removal of 5 bases from V and 5 bases from J, the junction contained 4 bases not matched to a gene. The CDR3 spans 14 residues. The CDR3 coding sequence is TGCGCCAGCAGGTCCGGGACAGATAATTCACCCCTCCACTTT. Translation gives CASRSGTDNSPLHF.

The table lists this clone with a count of one. The gene calls are TRBV7-9 and TRBJ2-5; 11 nucleotides match TRBD2. There are 17 residues in the CDR3. V trimming: 5 bases; J trimming: 4 bases; junction bases outside the gene matches: 12. CDR1 is SEHNR and CDR2 is FQNEAQ in the germline V gene (reference sequence). CDR3 nucleotides: TGTGCCAGCAGCACTCCTAGCGGGGGGACAGGGCGAGAGACCCAGTACTTC. Protein sequence: CASSTPSGGTGRETQYF.

This clone came up a few times. This chain links TRBV5-1 with TRBJ2-7; 11 positions match TRBD2. The CDR3 runs 14 residues. V lost 3 bases and J lost 3; bases outside the gene matches: 2. Germline V lookup: CDR1 SGHRS, CDR2 YFSETQ. The CDR3 region has the DNA TGCGCCAGCAGCTCCCTAGCGGGGGGCTACGAGCAGTACTTC. Translated: CASSSLAGGYEQYF.

The gene calls are TRBV28 and TRBJ1-2; no definite D call. Germline CDR1 MDHEN, CDR2 SYDVKM. CDR3 length: 15 residues. V was shortened by 5 bases and J by 2 bases, with 15 bases between the two germline ends. The CDR3 bases are TGTGCCAGCAGTCCCCCAGTAATAGCCAACTATGGCTACACCTTC. It codes for CASSPPVIANYGYTF.

J is TRBJ1-2 and V is TRBV7-8; TRBD1 matches 9 bases. The germline CDR1 and CDR2 sequences are SGHVS and FQNEAQ. Unmatched junction bases numbered 9, after V lost 1 base and J lost 6 bases. The length of the CDR3 is 16 residues. CDR3 residues: CASSLEVWDRDHGYTF. For the CDR3, the DNA is TGTGCCAGCAGCTTAGAAGTGTGGGACAGGGACCATGGCTACACCTTC. The whole variable domain, filled in from reference TRBV7-8 and TRBJ1-2, reads GAGVSQSPRYKVAKRGQDVALRCDPISGHVSLFWYQQALGQGPEFLTYFQNEAQLDKSGLPSDRFFAERPEGSVSTLKIQRTQQEDSAVYLCASSLEVWDRDHGYTFGSGTRLTVV.

The chain recombines TRBV11-1 with TRBJ2-7, with 13 bases fitting TRBD2. This CDR3 is 16 amino acids long. V gave up 5 bases and J gave up 4 bases; unmatched junction bases: 8. Per the germline V gene, CDR1 is SGHAT and CDR2 is FQDESV (reference sequence). The CDR3 spells CASSLQGLAGKYEQYF. CDR3 nucleotide sequence: TGTGCCAGCAGCCTACAGGGACTAGCGGGAAAGTACGAGCAGTACTTC. Filled out from reference TRBV11-1 and TRBJ2-7, the complete variable domain reads EAEVAQSPRYKITEKSQAVAFWCDPISGHATLYWYRQILGQGPELLVQFQDESVVDDSQLPKDRFSAERLKGVDSTLKIQPAELGDSAMYLCASSLQGLAGKYEQYFGPGTRLTVT.

The chain combines TRBV5-6 with TRBJ2-7; 8 bases line up with TRBD2. V trimming: 4 bases; J trimming: 4 bases; junction bases outside the gene matches: 7. The CDR3 has 14 amino acids. Germline CDR1 reads SGHDT; CDR2 reads YYEEEE. CDR3 in amino acids: CASSRGGTTYEQYF. For the CDR3, the DNA is TGTGCCAGCAGCCGGGGGGGGACAACGTACGAGCAGTACTTC.

The chain is built from TRBV28 and TRBJ1-5; D not resolved. Germline V gives CDR1 MDHEN, CDR2 SYDVKM. This CDR3 contains 14 residues. Trimming removed 8 bases from V and 0 bases from J, with 11 bases in between. CDR3 nucleotide sequence: TGTGCCAGCGCCGGGCCCAGTAGCAATCAGCCCCAGCATTTT. As protein: CASAGPSSNQPQHF.

The chain links TRBV7-9 to TRBJ1-2, with D unresolved. The germline gives CDR1 SEHNR, CDR2 FQNEAQ (reference sequence). The CDR3 extends over 17 amino acids. V lost 5 bases and J 3 bases, leaving 22 bases between the germline ends. The CDR3: CASSPLLLGFRDYGYTF. The DNA of the CDR3 is TGTGCCAGCAGCCCCTTATTGTTGGGATTTCGGGACTATGGCTACACCTTC.

The chain has TRBV18 and TRBJ1-4, with D possibly being TRBD1 (5 bases). The CDR3 extends over 15 amino acids. Germline CDR1 is KGHSH and CDR2 is LQKENI. V lost 2 bases and J 5 bases, leaving 12 bases between the germline ends. CDR3 sequence (DNA): TGTGCCAGCTCACCAACGGGGGAGGGAAATGAAAAACTGTTTTTT. Translating gives CASSPTGEGNEKLFF.

CDR3 nucleotides: TGTGCCAGCAGTTTATTTTCTCAGCGACCTACCTACAATGAGCAGTTCTTC. This sequence encodes CASSLFSQRPTYNEQFF. The chain has TRBV27 and TRBJ2-1; the D is unclear. Germline V lookup: CDR1 MNHEY, CDR2 SMNVEV (reference sequence). Between the trimmed V and J ends, which lost 1 base and 2 bases, there was a span of 15 bases. CDR3 length: 17 residues.

This clone occurred a few times. The rearrangement links TRBV4-1 to TRBJ1-2; the D is unclear. CDR1 MGHRA and CDR2 YSYEKL come from the germline V gene. V shed 1 base and J shed 3 bases, with 12 bases lying between them. The CDR3 length is 15 residues. For the CDR3, the DNA is TGCGCCAGCAGCCAAGGAGCAGGTGAGGACTATGGCTACACCTTC. As protein: CASSQGAGEDYGYTF.

The genes are TRBV30 and TRBJ2-7; no clear D gene. The CDR3 loop spans 13 amino acids. The V end lost 0 bases, the J end lost 0 bases, and 6 bases lay between the germline ends. Germline CDR1 is GTSNPN and CDR2 is SVGIG (reference sequence). CDR3 sequence reads: CAWSVFSSYEQYF. In DNA, the CDR3 is TGTGCCTGGAGTGTATTTTCCTCCTACGAGCAGTACTTC.

CDR3 loop: CASSLGGSNSPLHF. DNA for the CDR3: TGTGCCAGCAGCTTGGGAGGGAGCAATTCACCCCTCCACTTT. The chain couples TRBV5-5 to TRBJ1-6; no reliable D call. This CDR3 is built from 14 residues. Germline CDR1 and CDR2: SGHKS and YYEKEE (reference sequence). V lost 0 bases and J 7 bases, leaving 8 bases between the germline ends. The whole variable domain, filled in from reference TRBV5-5 and TRBJ1-6, reads DAGVTQSPTHLIKTRGQQVTLRCSPISGHKSVSWYQQVLGQGPQFIFQYYEKEERGRGNFPDRFSARQFPNYSSELNVNALLLGDSALYLCASSLGGSNSPLHFGNGTRLTVT.

The V and J genes are TRBV2 and TRBJ2-1; 7 nucleotides align to TRBD2. The CDR3 contains 15 residues. Trimming at V came to 7 bases and at J to 4 bases, leaving 10 bases not matched to a gene. Germline assignment: CDR1 SNHLY and CDR2 FYNNEI. CDR3 coding DNA: TGTGCCAGCAAACCATCAACTAGCGAATACAATGAGCAGTTCTTC. It encodes CASKPSTSEYNEQFF.

The chain is built from TRBV5-4 and TRBJ1-1, with D possibly being TRBD1 (5 bases). V shed 2 bases and J shed 7 bases, with 12 bases lying between them. Germline assignment: CDR1 SGHNT and CDR2 YYREEE (reference sequence). This CDR3 region has 13 residues. The CDR3 here is CASSFRGGGEAFF. DNA of the CDR3: TGTGCCAGCAGCTTTAGGGGCGGGGGTGAAGCTTTCTTT.

The chain links TRBV7-2 to TRBJ2-7; 7 bases map to TRBD2. CDR3 size: 16 residues. Germline CDR1 and CDR2: SGHTA and FQGNSA. V dropped 4 bases and J dropped 0; count of bases not matched to a gene: 9. CDR3 in amino acids: CASSSNPGGSSYEQYF. As DNA, the CDR3 is TGTGCCAGCAGCTCAAATCCCGGCGGGAGCTCCTACGAGCAGTACTTC.

The chain has TRBV2 and TRBJ1-3; D is unclear. The CDR3 has 15 amino acids. The germline V gene encodes CDR1 SNHLY and CDR2 FYNNEI. The V end lost 2 bases, the J end lost 3 bases, and 11 bases lay between the germline ends. CDR3 DNA sequence: TGTGCCAGCAGTGAAACATGGGGTTTTGGAAACACCATATATTTT. Residues: CASSETWGFGNTIYF.

V and J are TRBV5-5 and TRBJ1-1; no firm D call. The CDR3 length is 13 residues. Germline loops: CDR1 SGHKS, CDR2 YYEKEE (reference sequence). V lost 4 bases and J 6 bases, leaving 13 bases between the germline ends. The CDR3 sequence: CASSDVTLSEAFF. Written as DNA, the CDR3 is TGTGCCAGCAGCGATGTGACCTTGTCTGAAGCTTTCTTT.

The rearrangement joins TRBV19 to TRBJ2-1; 10 positions agree with TRBD2. The CDR3 has 15 residues. Germline CDR1 LNHDA, CDR2 SQIVND (reference sequence). J was trimmed by 4 bases and V by 8 bases; bases with no gene match: 8. The CDR3 DNA reads TGTGCCAGTCGCACCGGGACTAGCGCATACAATGAGCAGTTCTTC. As protein: CASRTGTSAYNEQFF.

The chain joins TRBV5-1 to TRBJ1-3; no definite D call. Germline values: CDR1 SGHRS, CDR2 YFSETQ. There are 16 residues in the CDR3. Trimming cost V 0 bases and J 0 bases, with 10 bases left between them. The DNA of the CDR3 is TGCGCCAGCAGCTTGGCCGGACGTAGCTCTGGAAACACCATATATTTT. This translates into CASSLAGRSSGNTIYF.

CDR3 in DNA: TGTGCCAGTAGTAAGCGGACTAGCGGGAGGGGCAATGAGCAGTTCTTC. It translates to CASSKRTSGRGNEQFF. The chain links TRBV19 to TRBJ2-1; the match to TRBD2 covers 15 bases. Germline trimming cut 4 bases from V and 6 bases from J; bases unmatched to any gene: 4. The CDR3 spans 16 residues. Germline CDR1 and CDR2: LNHDA and SQIVND (reference sequence).